Listed below are T cell receptor beta chains from one sample, sequenced in a study of blood T cell repertoires in COVID-19. Only in-frame clones appear in the TCRdb table, and some are missing; sequencing was by immunoSEQ multiplex PCR. This table holds 430,000 or so clones, around nine tenths found once. Sequenced input: PBMCs or T cells enriched from blood (not recorded which). The receptors originated from a woman in her late teens or twenties who had been exposed to COVID-19. The CDR3 runs from the conserved cysteine through the conserved F or W. The order of the fields is CDR3 protein, V gene, J gene.

CDR3: CASSQDGSSGPTPNEQFF; V: TRBV14; J: TRBJ2-1
CDR3: CASSDMSGNYGYTF; V: TRBV2; J: TRBJ1-2
CDR3: CASSRSGGTNEQFF; V: TRBV11-1; J: TRBJ2-1
CDR3: CASKGGPYSNQPQHF; V: TRBV6-5; J: TRBJ1-5
CDR3: CASSLGRQETQYF; V: TRBV13; J: TRBJ2-5
CDR3: CSAPSFDSECSYEQYF; V: TRBV29-1; J: TRBJ2-7
CDR3: CASSFSQGADTQYF; V: TRBV9; J: TRBJ2-3
CDR3: CASSLDGNQPQHF; V: TRBV7-2; J: TRBJ1-5
CDR3: CASSQPRPGTGELFF; V: TRBV4-1; J: TRBJ2-2
CDR3: CASSQDGMRGGDTGELFF; V: TRBV4-3; J: TRBJ2-2
CDR3: CATSSDGQGANQPQHF; V: TRBV15; J: TRBJ1-5
CDR3: CASSYSWAIGANVLTF; V: TRBV6-5; J: TRBJ2-6
CDR3: CATSDLRTGFTDTQYF; V: TRBV24-1; J: TRBJ2-3
CDR3: CSARDLTEAFF; V: TRBV20-1; J: TRBJ1-1
CDR3: CASSPLIAGPGPEAFF; V: TRBV7-8; J: TRBJ1-1
CDR3: CASSFPEGARNEQFF; V: TRBV5-1; J: TRBJ2-1
CDR3: CASSRDQGNEQYF; V: TRBV4-2; J: TRBJ2-7
CDR3: CASSLGGVEQYF; V: TRBV5-5; J: TRBJ2-7
CDR3: CASSDLPTGPESYEQYF; V: TRBV6-4; J: TRBJ2-7
CDR3: CASSFYYEQYF; V: TRBV12-3/TRBV12-4; J: TRBJ2-7
CDR3: CASSFRLAGGSYNEQFF; V: TRBV27; J: TRBJ2-1
CDR3: CASSQRDSNTGELFF; V: TRBV4-1; J: TRBJ2-2
CDR3: CASRRDTPSYEQYF; V: TRBV27; J: TRBJ2-7
CDR3: CASRTGSYEQYF; V: TRBV21-1; J: TRBJ2-7
CDR3: CASSLAGQGVFEQFF; V: TRBV5-1; J: TRBJ2-1
CDR3: CASSLSSSGRNTGELFF; V: TRBV28; J: TRBJ2-2
CDR3: CASSFVSSEQYF; V: TRBV12-3/TRBV12-4; J: TRBJ2-7
CDR3: CATSLWGGLSSPDTQYF; V: TRBV5-4; J: TRBJ2-3
CDR3: CASSWTPGGSGRSPLHF; V: TRBV7-2; J: TRBJ1-6
CDR3: CASSQSGTEAFF; V: TRBV3-1/TRBV3-2; J: TRBJ1-1
CDR3: CASSPRIVPEAFF; V: TRBV7-2; J: TRBJ1-1
CDR3: CASSPQGTEDGGYTF; V: TRBV18; J: TRBJ1-2
CDR3: CASSKVPGLALGETQYF; V: TRBV21-1; J: TRBJ2-5
CDR3: CASSPGTGAYEQYF; V: TRBV7-9; J: TRBJ2-7
CDR3: CASTRTGDQPQHF; V: TRBV27; J: TRBJ1-5
CDR3: CSVGSYEQFF; V: TRBV29-1; J: TRBJ2-1
CDR3: CASSLSRGRGGTDTQYF; V: TRBV27; J: TRBJ2-3
CDR3: CASSQDIQITEAFF; V: TRBV3-1/TRBV3-2; J: TRBJ1-1
CDR3: CASSSRDRDLYEQYF; V: TRBV7-9; J: TRBJ2-7
CDR3: CASGLSPPPTSGRALIYEQYF; V: TRBV12-5; J: TRBJ2-7
CDR3: CASSVASGGVGSTDTQYF; V: TRBV9; J: TRBJ2-3
CDR3: CASTGPGQGLTTEAFF; V: TRBV5-6; J: TRBJ1-1
CDR3: CASSPHGGVRYEQYF; V: TRBV28; J: TRBJ2-7
CDR3: CASTPPQGDHGYTF; V: TRBV2; J: TRBJ1-2
CDR3: CASSDSGGRRNEQYF; V: TRBV5-6; J: TRBJ2-7
CDR3: CASIASLPYNEQFF; V: TRBV19; J: TRBJ2-1
CDR3: CASSLSGLAVNEQFF; V: TRBV5-1; J: TRBJ2-1
CDR3: CASSPRTSDRGEQYF; V: TRBV5-1; J: TRBJ2-7
CDR3: CASRPRPRNTEAFF; V: TRBV28; J: TRBJ1-1
CDR3: CASSLAVGQFSTDTQYF; V: TRBV7-9; J: TRBJ2-3
CDR3: CASSFTSYEQYF; V: TRBV5-1; J: TRBJ2-7
CDR3: CASSRRAGGTDTQYF; V: TRBV5-1; J: TRBJ2-3
CDR3: CASSQDNLQGNFYEQYF; V: TRBV4-1; J: TRBJ2-7
CDR3: CASSPLQGYEQYF; V: TRBV18; J: TRBJ2-7
CDR3: CATLVRGRGNTIYF; V: TRBV2; J: TRBJ1-3
CDR3: CASSLRLAGSTDTQYF; V: TRBV27; J: TRBJ2-3
CDR3: CASSLGYFYEQYF; V: TRBV5-6; J: TRBJ2-7
CDR3: CASRQGTNTGELFF; V: TRBV19; J: TRBJ2-2
CDR3: CASSTYQGVTNYGYTF; V: TRBV27; J: TRBJ1-2